This T cell receptor beta chain originates from a study of shared clonotypes between healthy human individuals. Several immunoSEQ 96-well plates shared each subset's DNA, each plate a replicate. The method was immunoSEQ multiplex PCR; TCRdb's version includes in-frame clones alone and lacks a portion of them. The sample lists about 2.4 million clones; 93% were seen once. Points on this clone: Its matching antigen is unknown.

Per germline, CDR1 SNHLY and CDR2 FYNNEI. V was cut by 6 bases and J by 7 bases, with 16 bases left in between. The CDR3 totals 14 residues. Study conclusions and caveats: Relative to memory subsets, naive subsets generally showed larger estimated richness. Rarefaction gave evidence that sorted-subset sequencing remained incomplete despite large depth.

The sequenced material came from naive CD4+ T cells from PBMCs. Subset specified: CD45RA+ positively selected. The sequence was collected from a man aged 18 to 35 in good health. Some clones in this sample may be carry-over from other donors' samples. The chain is built from TRBV2 and TRBJ2-1; D is uncertain. The CDR3 DNA reads TGTGCCAGCAGAGACCACCTGGCGAGGAATGAGCAGTTCTTC. Protein sequence: CASRDHLARNEQFF.